The sequence of this TCR beta chain was determined in a study of blood T cell repertoires in COVID-19. Membership in each cohort depended on participant-reported clinical history. Trimming shortened V by 0 bases and J by 5 bases, and 13 bases separated the two germline ends. This CDR3 is 14 amino acids long. CDR1 is GTSNPN, CDR2 SVGIG, per germline (reference sequence). A few counts support this clone. The data were produced by immunoSEQ multiplex PCR, yet TCRdb's version contains in-frame clones alone and is incomplete. The sample holds about 270,000 clones, 70% to 90% seen once. The material sequenced was PBMCs or T cells enriched from blood (not recorded which). This chain uses TRBV30 with TRBJ1-2; no definite D call. This receptor was obtained from a woman in her fifties or sixties in a cohort exposed to, infected with or recovered from COVID-19 (not recorded which). The DNA for the CDR3 is TGTGCCTGGAGTGTACAAGGAGCTACATATGGCTACACCTTC. The encoded protein is CAWSVQGATYGYTF.